This T cell receptor (beta chain) is drawn from a study of T cell responses to AZD1222 COVID-19 vaccine. As for this clone: The target antigen is unknown.

Study findings and constraints: Seropositive at baseline were only six AZD1222 recipients.

Method: immunoSEQ multiplex PCR; TCRdb's copy keeps in-frame clones and lacks some. The sample has around 120,000 clones; 88% are singletons. The receptor's source is an adult who received the AZD1222 COVID-19 vaccine. The input for sequencing was peripheral blood, taken 28 days after the second AZD1222 dose.

CDR3 DNA sequence: TGTGTTACTCAAGGAGGGGAGGACACCGGGGAGCTGTTTTTT. Amino acids: CVTQGGEDTGELFF. The rearrangement joins TRBV25-1 to TRBJ2-2; TRBD2 is a possible D gene (6 bases). Germline V CDR1 and CDR2: MGHDK, SYGVNS. This CDR3 has 14 residues.